The present entry profiles one T cell receptor beta chain with its context. Its target antigen remains unknown. No base quality information exists; no much larger clone differs at one position. V is pruned by 1 base and J by 3 bases, leaving 6 bases of the junction without a gene match. The CDR3 holds 17 amino acids from the cysteine to the phenylalanine. This entry keeps only the CDR3 DNA: 51 bases, framed from base 1. CDR1 SGHVS and CDR2 FNYEAQ were looked up in the germline V gene. Whole blood was collected in K2EDTA tubes by collaborating institutions according to the institutions' own protocols. For TCRbeta analysis, collaborator samples were shipped as frozen whole blood, as isolated PBMCs, or as DNA extracted from either sample type. This specimen belongs to a study of blood T cell repertoires in COVID-19 (TCRdb year 2020). Describing the broader study: The collaborator samples originated in the United States, Italy and Spain and spanned the acute and convalescent phases of COVID-19. The prospective study material was composed of cDNA or gDNA derived from T cells, B-cell-depleted T cells, or PBMCs. The dataset comprised deeply sampled blood TCRbeta repertoires from subjects exposed to, actively infected with, or recovered from COVID-19. The samples were drawn from the first 160 participants of the ongoing ImmuneRACE study and from under 1,500 subjects provided by 6 global collaborators. The repertoires were released in a freely available public database meant as a resource for research on the immune response to SARS-CoV-2. The sample metadata nearly always contained a de-identified subject ID, COVID-19 status, age in years and sex. HLA class I and class II types, where available, came from metadata supplied by the sample provider rather than from assay-based typing. What the authors observed across the whole study: Clinical and demographic metadata were provided uncurated, with the amount varying by source and participant.

TCRbeta CDR3 regions were amplified from genomic DNA by means of the immunoSEQ Assay, a bias-controlled multiplex PCR. As for the authors' bioinformatics: The number of nucleated cells in each sample was estimated from the amplification of reference gene primers within the assay. To quantify the absolute abundance of each unique TCRbeta CDR3 rearrangement, sequence reads were collapsed and filtered. For each sample, productive Simpson clonality was calculated as the square root of Simpson's diversity index across productive rearrangements. This is the immuneACCESS table as TCRdb keeps it, with only in-frame sequences that have V and J called. A part of the clones is gone; compared with another copy, unresolved V genes explain less than half, and the rest is unexplained. V, J and clone size are those of that table, while D and trimming were read from the DNA. The sample data list more than 95,000 clones, and around 78% of these were observed just once. 2% to 2.5% of the sample goes to the ten largest clones.

The clonotype was recovered from a young man with acute or convalescent COVID-19. Sequencing was carried out using peripheral blood. The rearrangement combines TRBV7-6 with TRBJ2-2, with TRBD1 identical over 9 junction bases. CDR3 reads: CASSLVARTGDTGELFF. The DNA sequence follows: TGTGCCAGCAGCTTAGTTGCTCGGACAGGGGACACCGGGGAGCTGTTTTTT.